What follows are 5 T cell receptor beta chains derived from one specimen sequenced in a study of shared clonotypes between healthy human individuals. Here immunoSEQ multiplex PCR was the method, and the copy in TCRdb shows in-frame clones only, minus some. The table shows approximately 940,000 clones, with roughly 72% occurring only once. Sequencing input: memory CD4+ T cells sorted from blood. Subset indicated: CD45RA-negative fraction. These receptors were obtained from a man younger than 35 in good health.

This chain uses TRBV15 with TRBJ2-1, with TRBD2 identical over 8 bases. CDR1 and CDR2 (germline): LNHNV, YYDKDF (reference sequence). CDR3 length: 15 amino acids. Trimming at V came to 6 bases and at J to 5 bases, leaving 9 bases not matched to a gene. The DNA of the CDR3 is TGTGCCACCAGTGTAGACGGGAGGGCCGACAATGAGCAGTTCTTC. It specifies CATSVDGRADNEQFF.

J is TRBJ2-1 and V is TRBV25-1; D is perhaps TRBD2 (5 bases). CDR1 MGHDK and CDR2 SYGVNS come from the germline V gene. V was trimmed by 1 base and J by 3 bases, leaving 10 bases between them. The CDR3 runs 15 residues. CDR3 loop: CASSEFSSGYNEQFF. The CDR3 DNA is TGTGCCAGCAGTGAATTCTCCAGCGGCTACAATGAGCAGTTCTTC. The full variable domain, rest sourced from reference TRBV25-1 and TRBJ2-1, is EADIYQTPRYLVIGTGKKITLECSQTMGHDKMYWYQQDPGMELHLIHYSYGVNSTEKGDLSSESTVSRIRTEHFPLTLESARPSHTSQYLCASSEFSSGYNEQFFGPGTRLTVL.

The CDR3 is CASSPASYNEQFF. The CDR3 DNA reads as TGTGCCAGCAGCCCGGCATCCTACAATGAGCAGTTCTTC. The chain joins TRBV5-4 to TRBJ2-1; D unresolved. V lost 4 bases, J lost 1 base, and 6 bases lay in between. This CDR3 has 13 residues. In germline, CDR1 is SGHNT, CDR2 YYREEE (reference sequence).

The CDR3: CSVEWARTDTQYF. The CDR3 DNA reads TGCAGCGTTGAGTGGGCGCGCACAGATACGCAGTATTTT. The chain couples TRBV29-1 to TRBJ2-3; D is unresolved. Germline V CDR1 and CDR2: SQVTM, ANQGSEA. This CDR3 region has 13 residues. V dropped 3 bases and J dropped 1 base, with 8 bases sitting between them.

The chain combines TRBV2 with TRBJ2-7, with 8 bases identical to TRBD2. The CDR3 runs to 14 residues. Germline V gene sequence: CDR1 SNHLY, CDR2 FYNNEI. The junction had 7 bases not matched to a gene; V was cut back by 6 bases and J by 3 bases. This CDR3 reads CASSPVSGVYEQYF. The CDR3 region has the DNA TGTGCCAGCAGCCCAGTTAGCGGGGTCTACGAGCAGTACTTC.